Here is one T cell receptor (beta chain) with its context. The data stem from a study of T cell changes during pregnancy in multiple sclerosis. Sequencing used immunoSEQ multiplex PCR; TCRdb keeps in-frame clones, though not all of them. The sample contains roughly 100,000 clones, 85% to 95% of which appear only once. This CDR3 comprises 14 residues. The receptor's source is a female donor with multiple sclerosis, enrolled in a pregnancy study. V and J are TRBV21-1 and TRBJ2-7; the tabulated D call, TRBD1, remains unverified against the DNA. TRBV21-1 represents a pseudogene. The sample was peripheral blood, taken after pregnancy. CDR3 sequence reads: CAGRRQGSSYEQYF. The CDR3 region has the DNA TGTGCCGGCCGCCGACAGGGAAGCTCCTACGAGCAGTACTTC.